This T cell receptor beta chain was captured in a study of shared T cell receptors in the human thymus. Method: immunoSEQ multiplex PCR; TCRdb's copy keeps in-frame clones and lacks some. In the table there are roughly 410,000 clones, approximately 95% of which are singletons. Trimming took off 1 base at V and 0 bases at J, with 7 bases between the two ends. This CDR3 has 14 amino acids. Germline CDR1 MGHDK, CDR2 SYGVNS. This receptor was obtained from a human donor. The sequenced sample consisted of thymocytes. The rearrangement joins TRBV25-1 to TRBJ2-7; D ambiguous. The CDR3 here is CASSEWAVSYEQYF. The CDR3 DNA is TGTGCCAGCAGTGAATGGGCAGTCTCCTACGAGCAGTACTTC.